The next 17 T cell receptor beta chains were all read from a single sample in a study of STAT5B mutations in CD4+ large granular lymphocyte leukemia. TCRdb keeps only in-frame clones here, not all; method: immunoSEQ multiplex PCR. The profile shows around 20,000 clones, roughly 76% of them singletons. Sequenced: CD4+ T cells from blood buffy coats. Receptors originate from a human donor in good health.

The genes are TRBV11-3 and TRBJ2-1; D is ambiguous. Germline loops: CDR1 SGHNT, CDR2 YENEEA. This CDR3 has 11 amino acids. Between the trimmed V and J ends, which lost 5 bases and 7 bases, there was a span of 6 bases. This CDR3 reads CASSPNNEQFF. CDR3 DNA sequence: TGTGCCAGCAGCCCCAATAATGAGCAGTTCTTC.

V usage is TRBV5-1 and J usage is TRBJ2-3; D uncertain. Trimming took off 0 bases at V and 3 bases at J, with 8 bases between the two ends. The CDR3 contains 14 residues. CDR1 and CDR2 from the germline V gene are SGHRS and YFSETQ. CDR3 in amino acids: CASSLESRTDTQYF. The CDR3 DNA follows: TGCGCCAGCAGCTTGGAGTCGCGAACAGATACGCAGTATTTT.

The gene calls are TRBV4-2 and TRBJ2-5, with TRBD2 matching 9 bases. CDR3 length: 18 residues. J gave up 5 bases and V 0 bases, and 13 bases lay outside the gene matches. Germline CDR1 is LGHNA and CDR2 is YNFKEQ. DNA of the CDR3: TGTGCCAGCAGCCAAGATTTGGGAGGCGGGAGGGCCGTTGAGACCCAGTACTTC. Translation gives CASSQDLGGGRAVETQYF.

This clone was seen more than once but under ten times. V usage is TRBV5-4 and J usage is TRBJ1-1; D gene uncertain. The CDR3 extends over 12 amino acids. Between the trimmed V and J ends, which lost 1 base and 5 bases, there was a span of 6 bases. Per the germline V gene, CDR1 is SGHNT and CDR2 is YYREEE (reference sequence). The CDR3 region has the DNA TGTGCCAGCAGCTTGTGGGAGACTGAAGCTTTCTTT. Translation: CASSLWETEAFF.

The chain is built from TRBV5-4 and TRBJ2-1; TRBD2 might be the D (7 bases). The CDR3 contains 14 residues. From germline, CDR1 is SGHNT and CDR2 YYREEE (reference sequence). V was trimmed by 4 bases and J by 8 bases, leaving 16 bases between them. CDR3 DNA: TGTGCCAGCAGCCCGGACAGTCGGGAGGATGAGCAGTTCTTC. This gives the protein CASSPDSREDEQFF.

This chain links TRBV27 with TRBJ2-1; D could derive from TRBD1 or TRBD2 (5 bases each). The V and J ends lost 2 bases and 5 bases respectively, with 13 bases between them. This CDR3 is built from 15 residues. From germline, CDR1 is MNHEY and CDR2 SMNVEV (reference sequence). The CDR3 region has the DNA TGTGCCAGCAGTTTAAGGGGACCTCCCAACAATGAGCAGTTCTTC. Protein: CASSLRGPPNNEQFF.

V gene TRBV5-4 combines with J gene TRBJ2-5; 10 bases agree with TRBD2. CDR1 and CDR2 from the germline V gene are SGHNT and YYREEE (reference sequence). The V and J ends lost 4 bases and 1 base, in that order; junction bases with no gene match: 7. The CDR3 runs 16 residues. The CDR3 DNA reads as TGTGCCAGCAGCGGAGCGGGAGGGCCCCTCCAAGAGACCCAGTACTTC. It specifies CASSGAGGPLQETQYF.

This chain links TRBV5-6 with TRBJ2-6, with D maybe TRBD1 (5 bases). From germline, CDR1 is SGHDT and CDR2 YYEEEE. This CDR3 region has 17 residues. V lost 2 bases and J 1 base, leaving 13 bases between the germline ends. CDR3 region: CASSFRGWASGANVLTF. DNA for the CDR3: TGTGCCAGCAGCTTTAGGGGATGGGCGTCTGGGGCCAACGTCCTGACTTTC.

The chain uses TRBV7-9 and TRBJ2-1; possible D gene TRBD2, 6 bases. Germline CDR1 reads SEHNR; CDR2 reads FQNEAQ (reference sequence). The CDR3 spans 15 residues. The ends were cut back, 1 base at V and 2 bases at J, with 9 bases in the middle. This chain's CDR3 is CASSLGGGTYNEQFF. CDR3 DNA: TGTGCCAGCAGCTTAGGTGGGGGGACCTACAATGAGCAGTTCTTC.

The chain employs TRBV11-3 and TRBJ2-3; D is undetermined. Per germline, CDR1 SGHNT and CDR2 YENEEA. V lost 1 base and J 1 base, leaving 9 bases between the germline ends. CDR3 size: 15 residues. CDR3 loop: CASSLGPSGTDTQYF. The CDR3 nucleotides are TGTGCCAGCAGCTTAGGTCCCTCAGGCACAGATACGCAGTATTTT.

DNA of the CDR3: TGTGCCAGCAGCTTTTTCGAGACCCAGTACTTC. As protein: CASSFFETQYF. The chain is built from TRBV7-9 and TRBJ2-5; D gene uncertain. Looked up from germline, CDR1 is SEHNR and CDR2 is FQNEAQ (reference sequence). Trimming took 3 bases from V and 5 from J, leaving 4 bases between them. The CDR3 is 11 residues long.

The chain couples TRBV2 to TRBJ2-2, with TRBD1 matching over 8 bases. The V segment lost 8 bases and the J segment 1 base; nucleotides outside the gene matches: 6. Germline CDR1 reads SNHLY; CDR2 reads FYNNEI. This CDR3 is 15 amino acids long. CDR3 bases: TGTGCCAGCTGGGGAGGACAGGGGAACACCGGGGAGCTGTTTTTT. The encoded protein is CASWGGQGNTGELFF.

The chain employs TRBV4-1 and TRBJ2-5, with 7 bases identical to TRBD2. Germline trimming cut 3 bases from V and 5 bases from J; bases unmatched to any gene: 9. Germline assignment: CDR1 MGHRA and CDR2 YSYEKL. The CDR3 covers 15 residues. The CDR3 here is CASSHPGLSGETQYF. The CDR3 coding sequence is TGCGCCAGCAGCCATCCGGGACTATCAGGGGAGACCCAGTACTTC.

The chain links TRBV6-6 to TRBJ2-1, with a tentative D call TRBD1 (6 bases). This CDR3 has 14 residues. Per germline, CDR1 MNHNY and CDR2 SVGAGI (reference sequence). V was cut by 4 bases and J by 7 bases, with 14 bases left in between. The CDR3 region has the DNA TGTGCCAGCAGTTTAACTCAGGGGCCAAATGAGCAGTTCTTC. Protein product: CASSLTQGPNEQFF.

A note on this clone: Different DNA sequences within this sample yield the same CDR3. The chain carries TRBV6-5 and TRBJ2-1; a weak D match, TRBD1 (5 bases). The CDR3 is 14 residues long. CDR1 is MNHEY and CDR2 is SVGAGI in the germline V gene. V lost 5 bases, J lost 4 bases, and 12 bases lay in between. In nucleotides, the CDR3 is TGTGCCAGCAGTGAATCAGGGAAATACAATGAGCAGTTCTTC. Protein product: CASSESGKYNEQFF.

The genes are TRBV7-6 and TRBJ2-3; 10 nucleotides align to TRBD2. This CDR3 spans 16 amino acids. J lost 1 base, V lost 3 bases, and 4 bases had no gene match. Germline lookup yields CDR1 SGHVS and CDR2 FNYEAQ. CDR3 DNA: TGTGCCAGCAGCTTGCGGCTAGCGGGGGGCACAGATACGCAGTATTTT. Amino acid sequence: CASSLRLAGGTDTQYF.

The V call is TRBV5-1, the J call TRBJ2-7, with D perhaps TRBD1 (6 bases). Germline V gene data show CDR1 as SGHRS and CDR2 as YFSETQ. This CDR3 is 14 amino acids long. The V end lost 4 bases, the J end lost 7 bases, and 18 bases lay between the germline ends. CDR3: CASSPSGTIGEQYF. The CDR3 DNA sequence: TGCGCCAGCAGCCCGTCCGGGACAATCGGGGAGCAGTACTTC.